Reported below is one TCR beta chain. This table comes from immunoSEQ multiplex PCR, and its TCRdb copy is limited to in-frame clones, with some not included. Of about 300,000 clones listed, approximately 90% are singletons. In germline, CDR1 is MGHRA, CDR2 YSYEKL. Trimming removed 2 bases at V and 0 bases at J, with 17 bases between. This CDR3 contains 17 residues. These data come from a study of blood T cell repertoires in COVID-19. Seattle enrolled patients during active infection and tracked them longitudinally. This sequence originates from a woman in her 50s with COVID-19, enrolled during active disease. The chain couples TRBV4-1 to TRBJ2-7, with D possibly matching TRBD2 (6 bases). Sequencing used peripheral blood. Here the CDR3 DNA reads TGCGCCAGCAGCCAATACTGGGGACTGTCCAGCTCCTACGAGCAGTACTTC. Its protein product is CASSQYWGLSSSYEQYF.